These T cell receptor beta chains were read from a single sample in a study of beta chain features in type 1 diabetes. Assay: immunoSEQ multiplex PCR; the TCRdb copy retains only in-frame clones and omits some. The sample carries some 150,000 clones, about 10% recorded once. Material for sequencing was naive CD4+ T cells from blood. These receptor sequences come from a man between 18 and 29 years old in good health. CDR3s include the opening cysteine and the closing phenylalanine or tryptophan. The D gene is left open where the match is weak. Clone size is not always given. Where it is, it says once, few, many or a class for expanded clones.

j_gene,abundance,d_gene,v_gene,CDR3aa,CDR3nt
TRBJ2-5,NA,TRBD1,TRBV19,CASRNPGQGQETQYF,TGTGCCAGTAGGAACCCGGGACAGGGGCAAGAGACCCAGTACTTC
TRBJ2-5,few,TRBD1,TRBV18,CASSPRDREETQYF,TGTGCCAGCTCACCAAGGGACAGGGAAGAGACCCAGTACTTC
TRBJ2-1,few,TRBD2,TRBV5-6,CASSLFSAGVSYNEQFF,TGTGCCAGCAGCTTGTTCAGTGCGGGGGTCTCCTACAATGAGCAGTTCTTC
TRBJ1-3,few,NA,TRBV7-8,CASSVTNSGNTIYF,TGTGCCAGCAGCGTTACAAATTCTGGAAACACCATATATTTT
TRBJ1-1,few,NA,TRBV7-9,CASSSAGPEAFF,TGTGCCAGCAGCTCGGCGGGTCCTGAAGCTTTCTTT
TRBJ2-5,NA,NA,TRBV25-1,CASSDLARQQETQYF,TGTGCCAGCAGTGATTTGGCCCGTCAGCAAGAGACCCAGTACTTC
TRBJ1-4,few,NA,TRBV4-3,CASRSGTNEKLFF,TGCGCCAGCAGATCGGGGACTAATGAAAAACTGTTTTTT
TRBJ2-7,few,NA,TRBV6-5,CASSYLQGPYEQYF,TGTGCCAGCAGTTACCTACAGGGACCCTACGAGCAGTACTTC
TRBJ2-7,NA,NA,TRBV20-1,CSAPDSYEQYF,TGCAGTGCCCCAGACAGCTACGAGCAGTACTTC
TRBJ2-7,NA,NA,TRBV28,CASSPPRVSEQYF,TGTGCCAGCAGTCCCCCCAGGGTCAGCGAGCAGTACTTC
TRBJ2-2,NA,TRBD2,TRBV5-4,CASSPGGGAGELFF,TGTGCCAGCAGCCCGGGGGGGGGTGCCGGGGAGCTGTTTTTT
TRBJ1-2,NA,TRBD1,TRBV27,CASSSRQGANYGYTF,TGTGCCAGCAGTTCCAGACAGGGGGCCAACTATGGCTACACCTTC
TRBJ2-3,few,TRBD1,TRBV11-1,CASSPARGQGTDTQYF,TGTGCCAGCAGCCCGGCCCGGGGACAGGGCACAGATACGCAGTATTTT
TRBJ1-3,few,NA,TRBV11-2,CASRAQVSGNTIYF,TGTGCCAGCAGGGCACAGGTCTCTGGAAACACCATATATTTT
TRBJ2-7,few,TRBD2,TRBV30,CAWSVGLAGHEQYF,TGTGCCTGGAGTGTAGGTCTAGCGGGGCACGAGCAGTACTTC
TRBJ2-5,few,TRBD2,TRBV7-9,CASSPWTSAQETQYF,TGTGCCAGCAGCCCGTGGACTAGCGCGCAAGAGACCCAGTACTTC
TRBJ2-3,NA,TRBD2,TRBV11-3,CASSASGTSGGPLNTQYF,TGTGCCAGCAGCGCATCCGGGACTAGCGGGGGCCCGCTAAATACGCAGTATTTT
TRBJ2-1,few,NA,TRBV7-9,CASSLERYPTYNEQFF,TGTGCCAGCAGCTTAGAACGGTACCCAACCTACAATGAGCAGTTCTTC
TRBJ2-2,few,NA,TRBV7-8,CASSPRQAGELFF,TGTGCCAGCAGCCCTAGACAGGCCGGGGAGCTGTTTTTT